This paragraph covers one T cell receptor beta chain sequence. What it binds is not known. The sample is drawn from a study of T cell clonotyping in hematopoietic cell transplantation. Sequencing was performed with immunoSEQ multiplex PCR; in TCRdb, only in-frame clones are kept and a portion is missing. The repertoire holds approximately 9,100 clones, approximately 79% seen once, with about 33% in the top ten. General study results and limits: Pathologically expanded recipient clonotypes increased progressively from day 30 to day 180 as diversity fell. At the given depth, recipient repertoires were over 95% de novo clonotypes.

Indicated time point: recipient sample about 28 days before transplant, after cytoreduction. Samples: about 28 days before transplant, then days 30, 100 and 180 after. The germline gives CDR1 MDHEN, CDR2 SYDVKM. CDR3 length: 15 amino acids. The trim removed 7 bases at V and 2 bases at J, leaving 5 bases unmatched. V usage is TRBV28 and J usage is TRBJ1-5, with 10 bases aligning to TRBD1. Sequences were derived from peripheral blood mononuclear cells, sampled before stem cell transplant. The sequence came from a man in his fifties or sixties with acute myeloid leukemia. Some clones in this sample may be carry-over from other donors' samples. Written as DNA, the CDR3 is TGTGCCAGCAAAGGGACAGGGGACGGCAATCAGCCCCAGCATTTT. It translates to CASKGTGDGNQPQHF.